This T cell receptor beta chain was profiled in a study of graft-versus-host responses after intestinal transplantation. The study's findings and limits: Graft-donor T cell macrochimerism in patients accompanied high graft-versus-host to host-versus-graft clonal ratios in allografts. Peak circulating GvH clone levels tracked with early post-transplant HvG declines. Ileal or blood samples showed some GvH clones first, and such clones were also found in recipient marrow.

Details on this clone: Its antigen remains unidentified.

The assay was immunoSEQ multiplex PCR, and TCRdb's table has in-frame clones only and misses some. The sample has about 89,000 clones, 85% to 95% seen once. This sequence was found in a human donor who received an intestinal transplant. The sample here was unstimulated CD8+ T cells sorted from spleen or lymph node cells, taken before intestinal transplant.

The CDR3 sequence: CASSWEVQSEAFF. CDR3 bases: TGTGCCAGCAGTTGGGAGGTGCAAAGTGAAGCTTTCTTT. The V gene is TRBV27, the J gene TRBJ1-1; no firm D call. The germline V gene encodes CDR1 MNHEY and CDR2 SMNVEV (reference sequence). Trimming removed 4 bases from V and 7 bases from J, with 13 bases in between. This CDR3 contains 13 residues.